Listed below are T cell receptor beta chains from one sample, sequenced in a study of cytomegalovirus exposure and HLA in healthy donors. Method: immunoSEQ multiplex PCR; TCRdb's copy keeps in-frame clones and lacks some. The table shows almost 85,000 clones, with around 80% occurring only once. Material for sequencing was PBMCs. The receptor set was obtained from a male donor in good health and CMV-seropositive. Each CDR3 is given with its conserved first and last residue. A D gene is named only where the DNA matches it firmly. Size is stated for part of the rows, as once, few or many counts, or as a class when the clone is expanded.

>TRBD1|.|TRBJ1-5|TRBV13
TGTGCCAGCAGCTTAGCCCCTACCGGGACAGGAGGTTATAGCAATCAGCCCCAGCATTTT
CASSLAPTGTGGYSNQPQHF
>TRBD1|.|TRBJ1-2|TRBV7-2
TGTGCCAGCAGCCCAGACAGGGGAACTTATGGCTACACCTTC
CASSPDRGTYGYTF
>.|.|TRBJ2-1|TRBV4-3
TGCGCCAGCAGCCAAGCAGGGTTGAGTAAAAACAATGAGCAGTTCTTC
CASSQAGLSKNNEQFF
>TRBD1|once|TRBJ2-7|TRBV15
TGTGCCACCAGCAGGCAGGGGGACTACGAGCAGTACTTC
CATSRQGDYEQYF
>.|once|TRBJ2-4|TRBV28
TGTGCCAGCAGCGATTCAGGGATAGCCAAAAACATTCAGTACTTC
CASSDSGIAKNIQYF
>.|.|TRBJ1-2|TRBV27
TGTGCCGGGTTCCGGGGGGCAAACTATGGCTACACCTTC
CAGFRGANYGYTF
>.|.|TRBJ1-3|TRBV7-9
TGTGCCAGCAGCTTACGCCAGGGGTCTGGAAACACCATATATTTT
CASSLRQGSGNTIYF
>.|.|TRBJ2-1|TRBV7-9
TGTGCCAGCAGCCCCCATGCCACTAGTGTCGCCTACAATGAGCAGTTCTTC
CASSPHATSVAYNEQFF
>.|.|TRBJ1-2|TRBV28
TGTGCCAGCAGTTTACCGCTGGGCAGCTATGGCTACACCTTC
CASSLPLGSYGYTF
>TRBD2|.|TRBJ2-1|TRBV10-2
TGCGCCAGCAGTGAGATAAGACTAGCGGGAGGTTCCTACAATGAGCAGTTCTTC
CASSEIRLAGGSYNEQFF
>TRBD1|.|TRBJ2-7|TRBV7-2
TGTGCCAGCAGCATAGACAGGGGTTACTACGAGCAGTACTTC
CASSIDRGYYEQYF
>.|once|TRBJ2-7|TRBV4-2
TGTGCCAGCAGACAACGACAGGCGAGCTCCTACGAGCAGTACTTC
CASRQRQASSYEQYF
>.|.|TRBJ1-1|TRBV5-1
TGCGCCAGCACCGCAGGGGACGGAGGCACTGAAGCTTTCTTT
CASTAGDGGTEAFF
>TRBD1|.|TRBJ1-1|TRBV30
TGTGCCTGGAGCGACAGGGTGGGAACTGAAGCTTTCTTT
CAWSDRVGTEAFF
>.|.|TRBJ2-2|TRBV5-1
TGCGCCAGCACCAAAACGGCGGTTCTGAACACCGGGGAGCTGTTTTTT
CASTKTAVLNTGELFF
>TRBD2|.|TRBJ2-3|TRBV28
TGTGCCAGCAGCCTAGCGGGAGGGTTGAATACGCAGTATTTT
CASSLAGGLNTQYF
>.|few|TRBJ2-7|TRBV28
TGTGCCAGCACTACTGGTCCTTCCTACGAGCAGTACTTC
CASTTGPSYEQYF
>TRBD1|.|TRBJ2-1|TRBV5-4
TGTGCCAGCAGCTTGGGGCGACAGGGACAGAATGAGCAGTTCTTC
CASSLGRQGQNEQFF
>TRBD1|.|TRBJ1-4|TRBV5-1
TGCGCCAGCAGCTTGGGGGACAGGGCGAATGAAAAACTGTTTTTT
CASSLGDRANEKLFF
>.|.|TRBJ2-2|TRBV2
TGTGCCAGCAGAGGGGGTAGGGTCGGGGAGCTGTTTTTT
CASRGGRVGELFF
>TRBD2|once|TRBJ2-1|TRBV5-1
TGCGCCAGCAGCTGGGGACTAGCGGGTAATGAGCAGTTCTTC
CASSWGLAGNEQFF
>.|.|TRBJ2-1|TRBV15
TGTGCCACCAGCAGAGATCTCGGAGAGACTGAGCAGTTCTTC
CATSRDLGETEQFF
>.|.|TRBJ1-2|TRBV18
TGTGCCAGCTCACCATCGGGGGATAATGGCTACACCTTC
CASSPSGDNGYTF